The 20 T cell receptor beta chains below all came from one sample that was sequenced in a study of memory CD8 T cells in hepatitis C reinfection. Data came from immunoSEQ multiplex PCR; TCRdb stores just in-frame clones and leaves some out. The sample has 35,000 to 50,000 clones, over 75% seen once; the top ten hold roughly 1.2%. Time point here: peak reinfection, 3 to 8 weeks after reinfection detection. No in vitro expansion preceded TCR sequencing of the sorted cells. The material sequenced was naive CD8+ T cells sorted from blood. The receptors were sampled from a young man with hepatitis C virus infection.

The chain is built from TRBV5-1 and TRBJ2-7, with TRBD1 matching 9 bases. Looked up from germline, CDR1 is SGHRS and CDR2 is YFSETQ. The V gene end was trimmed by 7 bases and the J gene end by 9 bases; junction bases not matched to a gene: 11. The CDR3 is 13 residues long. The CDR3 nucleotides read TGCGCCAGCCCTATCGGGACAGGGCTCCGGCAGTACGTC. Translating it yields CASPIGTGLRQYV.

This rearrangement joins TRBV13 to TRBJ2-3, with 7 bases lining up with TRBD2. This CDR3 spans 13 amino acids. Germline assignment: CDR1 PRHDT and CDR2 FYEKMQ (reference sequence). V gave up 5 bases and J gave up 2 bases; unmatched junction bases: 1. The CDR3 protein is CASSREDTDTQYF. The CDR3, as DNA: TGTGCCAGCAGCCGGGAGGACACAGATACGCAGTATTTT. The variable domain in full, completed from reference TRBV13 and TRBJ2-3, reads AAGVIQSPRHLIKEKRETATLKCYPIPRHDTVYWYQQGPGQDPQFLISFYEKMQSDKGSIPDRFSAQQFSDYHSELNMSSLELGDSALYFCASSREDTDTQYFGPGTRLTVL.

J is TRBJ2-7 and V is TRBV5-6, with 14 bases matching TRBD2. This CDR3 contains 17 residues. Germline V CDR1 and CDR2: SGHDT, YYEEEE. V shed 4 bases, J shed 4 bases, and the junction held 10 bases outside the gene matches. CDR3 bases: TGTGCCAGCAGCCCAGGGACTAGCGGGAGACTCACGTACGAGCAGTACTTC. Translated: CASSPGTSGRLTYEQYF.

CDR3 nucleotides: TGTGCCAGCAGCTCCGGACAGGGAAGTTACAATGAGCAGTTCTTC. Encoded protein: CASSSGQGSYNEQFF. The V and J genes are TRBV7-9 and TRBJ2-1, with 8 bases matching TRBD1. Trimming at V came to 4 bases and at J to 4 bases, leaving 6 bases not matched to a gene. This CDR3 comprises 15 residues. From germline, CDR1 is SEHNR and CDR2 FQNEAQ (reference sequence).

V is TRBV10-3 and J is TRBJ2-3; D possibly corresponds to TRBD2 (7 bases). Trimming removed 6 bases from V and 0 bases from J, with 25 bases in between. The germline CDR1 and CDR2 sequences are ENHRY and SYGVKD. This CDR3 has 19 residues. The CDR3 region is CAIRPLGRGPEISTDTQYF. CDR3 DNA: TGTGCCATCAGACCCCTGGGGCGGGGGCCAGAAATTAGCACAGATACGCAGTATTTT.

V gene TRBV12-5 combines with J gene TRBJ2-1; 13 positions agree with TRBD2. Losses at the gene ends were 6 bases for V and 10 bases for J; bases not matched to a gene: 6. Germline-derived CDR1 and CDR2 are LGHNT and FRNRAP. The CDR3 length is 14 residues. The CDR3 DNA reads as TGTGCTAGTGGCCTAGGGACTAGCGGGAACGAGCAGTTCTTC. Amino acid sequence: CASGLGTSGNEQFF.

The CDR3 DNA follows: TGCGCCAGCAGCTTGGGTTTCGGGAGGGCCAAGCTGGCGCAGTATTTT. Translation: CASSLGFGRAKLAQYF. The rearrangement uses TRBV5-1 and TRBJ2-3, with 8 bases that match TRBD2. The V segment lost 0 bases and the J segment 10 bases; nucleotides outside the gene matches: 13. Germline V gene sequence: CDR1 SGHRS, CDR2 YFSETQ. This CDR3 has 16 residues.

This chain links TRBV13 with TRBJ1-1; no reliable D call. The CDR3 covers 15 residues. V gave up 7 bases and J gave up 3 bases, with 18 bases separating them. Germline V gene lookup returns CDR1 PRHDT and CDR2 FYEKMQ (reference sequence). The CDR3 protein is CASMVFEGKDTEAFF. The CDR3 DNA sequence: TGTGCCAGCATGGTTTTTGAGGGAAAAGACACTGAAGCTTTCTTT.

The rearrangement links TRBV5-6 to TRBJ2-7; TRBD1 agrees at 9 bases. The germline gives CDR1 SGHDT, CDR2 YYEEEE. The CDR3 sequence is 15 residues long. The J segment lost 6 bases and the V segment lost 4 bases, leaving 11 bases of the junction unmatched. This chain's CDR3 is CASSPPRDRASEQYV. CDR3 nucleotides: TGTGCCAGCAGCCCACCCCGGGACAGGGCGTCCGAGCAGTACGTC.

Only a few counts were recorded for this clone. Here the CDR3 DNA reads TGCGCCAGCAGTGAGAGACTAAACACAGATACGCAGTATTTT. The encoded protein is CASSERLNTDTQYF. The chain recombines TRBV10-1 with TRBJ2-3, with a possible D match to TRBD2 (5 bases). This CDR3 is 14 amino acids long. Germline CDR1 and CDR2: WNHNN and SYGVQD (reference sequence). V dropped 2 bases and J dropped 2 bases, with 8 bases sitting between them.

This clone was seen a few times. The chain recombines TRBV5-5 with TRBJ1-5; D remains unclear. The germline gives CDR1 SGHKS, CDR2 YYEKEE (reference sequence). Trimming stripped 4 bases from V and 4 bases from J, with 9 bases between. CDR3 length equals 13 residues. As DNA, the CDR3 is TGTGCCAGCAGCCCTTTCGTAAATCAGCCCCAGCATTTT. Its protein product is CASSPFVNQPQHF.

The V gene is TRBV28, the J gene TRBJ1-5, with D unresolved. This CDR3 spans 14 amino acids. Per the germline V gene, CDR1 is MDHEN and CDR2 is SYDVKM. Between the trimmed V and J ends, which lost 5 bases and 3 bases, there was a span of 11 bases. In nucleotides, the CDR3 is TGTGCCAGCAGTCTATTTGGGCCCAATCAGCCCCAGCATTTT. Its translation: CASSLFGPNQPQHF.

The gene calls are TRBV7-9 and TRBJ1-6; no clear D gene. V was clipped by 4 bases and J by 2 bases, with 12 bases between them. Germline V CDR1 and CDR2: SEHNR, FQNEAQ (reference sequence). The CDR3 loop spans 16 amino acids. The CDR3 DNA reads TGTGCCAGCAGCTCCGCAGTGGTGCCCTATAATTCACCCCTCCACTTT. Protein: CASSSAVVPYNSPLHF. The whole variable domain, filled in from reference TRBV7-9 and TRBJ1-6, reads DTGVSQNPRHKITKRGQNVTFRCDPISEHNRLYWYRQTLGQGPEFLTYFQNEAQLEKSRLLSDRFSAERPKGSFSTLEIQRTEQGDSAMYLCASSSAVVPYNSPLHFGNGTRLTVT.

The chain is built from TRBV11-2 and TRBJ2-5, with unresolved D. The J call is doubtful: the DNA matches TRBJ2-7 better. Germline V gene lookup returns CDR1 SGHAT and CDR2 FQNNGV. There are 14 residues in the CDR3. The CDR3 DNA reads as TGTGCCAGCAGTCCCAGGATCTACTCCTACGAGCAGTACTTC. This translates into CASSPRIYSYEQYF.

The rearrangement uses TRBV19 and TRBJ2-1, with 7 bases identical to TRBD1. The V and J ends lost 3 bases and 0 bases, in that order; junction bases with no gene match: 8. This CDR3 is built from 17 residues. CDR1 and CDR2 (germline): LNHDA, SQIVND (reference sequence). CDR3 sequence: CASSITSGQSSYNEQFF. The CDR3 DNA reads as TGTGCCAGTAGTATCACCTCGGGACAGAGCTCCTACAATGAGCAGTTCTTC.

V usage is TRBV29-1 and J usage is TRBJ1-2; 10 bases map to TRBD1. V gave up 6 bases and J gave up 4 bases; unmatched junction bases: 11. CDR1 and CDR2 from the germline V gene are SQVTM and ANQGSEA. The CDR3 is made up of 15 amino acids. CDR3 coding DNA: TGCAGCGTCTCCGGGGTGGGACAGGGGATCTATGGCTACACCTTC. The encoded protein is CSVSGVGQGIYGYTF.

The chain links TRBV5-6 to TRBJ2-5; TRBD1 matches 12 bases. Looked up from germline, CDR1 is SGHDT and CDR2 is YYEEEE. V shed 3 bases and J 4 bases; nucleotides not matched to a gene: 7. CDR3 length: 16 residues. The CDR3 coding sequence is TGTGCCAGCAGCTCACCGGGACAGGGGGCTGGAGAGACCCAGTACTTC. Translated: CASSSPGQGAGETQYF.

This chain uses TRBV7-8 with TRBJ2-3; 8 bases map to TRBD2. The CDR3 consists of 17 residues. The germline V gene encodes CDR1 SGHVS and CDR2 FQNEAQ. With V trimmed by 1 base and J by 3 bases, 9 bases remained unmatched. The CDR3 protein is CASSLVGLLAETDTQYF. For the CDR3, the DNA is TGTGCCAGCAGCTTAGTAGGGTTACTAGCGGAGACAGATACGCAGTATTTT.

The V and J genes are TRBV11-2 and TRBJ2-7, with 12 bases that match TRBD2. Per the germline V gene, CDR1 is SGHAT and CDR2 is FQNNGV. Trimming cost V 4 bases and J 2 bases; bases outside gene matches: 3. CDR3 length equals 15 residues. The CDR3 here is CASSSGLAGTYEQYF. The CDR3, as DNA: TGTGCCAGCAGCTCCGGACTAGCGGGGACCTACGAGCAGTACTTC.

This sequence joins TRBV5-3 and TRBJ2-7; D not resolved. TRBV5-3 is labeled an ORF, and its function is uncertain. The CDR3 totals 15 residues. V lost 9 bases and J lost 7, with 26 bases in between. Here the CDR3 DNA reads TGTGCCATTTCTGCCCCGACCCCAGTGGACCGGGAGCAGTACGTC. It specifies CAISAPTPVDREQYV.